Following are 24 T cell receptor beta chains from one sample sequenced in a study of cytomegalovirus exposure and HLA in healthy donors. Both 60 Vbeta primers and 13 Jbeta primers went into the PCR. Assay used: immunoSEQ multiplex PCR; TCRdb lists only in-frame clones, some missing. The data hold about 260,000 clones, with approximately 84% observed a single time. The sequencing sample was made of PBMCs. Every receptor here comes from a woman aged 35 to 49 in good health and CMV-seropositive.

The V call is TRBV10-2, the J call TRBJ2-7; 9 positions match TRBD1. The germline V gene has CDR1 WSHSY and CDR2 SAAADI. This CDR3 comprises 13 residues. The J segment lost 3 bases and the V segment lost 5 bases, leaving 2 bases of the junction unmatched. The CDR3 loop reads CASSLDRGYEQYF. CDR3 coding DNA: TGCGCCAGCAGTCTGGACAGGGGCTACGAGCAGTACTTC.

V usage is TRBV5-1 and J usage is TRBJ2-7; 11 bases align to TRBD2. From germline, CDR1 is SGHRS and CDR2 YFSETQ. CDR3 length equals 16 residues. The V segment lost 4 bases and the J segment 0 bases; nucleotides outside the gene matches: 6. CDR3: CASSKIAGGSSYEQYF. In DNA, the CDR3 is TGCGCCAGCAGCAAAATAGCGGGGGGGAGCTCCTACGAGCAGTACTTC. Supplemented by reference TRBV5-1 and TRBJ2-7, the full variable domain reads KAGVTQTPRYLIKTRGQQVTLSCSPISGHRSVSWYQQTPGQGLQFLFEYFSETQRNKGNFPGRFSGRQFSNSRSEMNVSTLELGDSALYLCASSKIAGGSSYEQYFGPGTRLTVT.

The V and J genes are TRBV19 and TRBJ1-1, with TRBD1 as a possible D gene (5 bases). The CDR3 consists of 13 residues. V lost 7 bases and J 1 base, leaving 10 bases between the germline ends. Germline CDR1 is LNHDA and CDR2 is SQIVND (reference sequence). CDR3 DNA: TGTGCCAGTATCGACAGATCGAACACTGAAGCTTTCTTT. It translates to CASIDRSNTEAFF.

This chain connects TRBV28 to TRBJ2-2; 9 bases are a match to TRBD1. Unmatched junction bases numbered 0, after V lost 6 bases and J lost 4 bases. The CDR3 totals 13 residues. Per the germline V gene, CDR1 is MDHEN and CDR2 is SYDVKM. CDR3 nucleotide sequence: TGTGCCAGCAGACAGGGGGCCACCGGGGAGCTGTTTTTT. It codes for CASRQGATGELFF. Full variable domain (outside the CDR3, taken from reference TRBV28 and TRBJ2-2): DVKVTQSSRYLVKRTGEKVFLECVQDMDHENMFWYRQDPGLGLRLIYFSYDVKMKEKGDIPEGYSVSREKKERFSLILESASTNQTSMYLCASRQGATGELFFGEGSRLTVL.

The chain carries TRBV5-4 and TRBJ2-1; a possible D gene is TRBD1 (7 bases). Trimming shortened V by 4 bases and J by 10 bases, and 15 bases separated the two germline ends. Per the germline V gene, CDR1 is SGHNT and CDR2 is YYREEE (reference sequence). The CDR3 contains 13 residues. This CDR3 is CASSPDRRGEQFF. Written as DNA, the CDR3 is TGTGCCAGCAGCCCGGACAGGAGGGGAGAGCAGTTCTTC. Supplemented by reference TRBV5-4 and TRBJ2-1, the full variable domain reads ETGVTQSPTHLIKTRGQQVTLRCSSQSGHNTVSWYQQALGQGPQFIFQYYREEENGRGNFPPRFSGLQFPNYSSELNVNALELDDSALYLCASSPDRRGEQFFGPGTRLTVL.

The chain combines TRBV7-2 with TRBJ2-7, with TRBD2 matching 12 bases. CDR3 length: 16 residues. CDR1 is SGHTA and CDR2 is FQGNSA in the germline V gene. After removal of 1 base from V and 5 bases from J, the junction contained 6 bases not matched to a gene. The CDR3: CASSLGLAGGGHEQYF. CDR3 coding DNA: TGTGCCAGCAGCTTAGGCCTAGCGGGAGGGGGACACGAGCAGTACTTC. Variable domain in full (rest from reference TRBV7-2 and TRBJ2-7): GAGVSQSPSNKVTEKGKDVELRCDPISGHTALYWYRQSLGQGLEFLIYFQGNSAPDKSGLPSDRFSAERTGGSVSTLTIQRTQQEDSAVYLCASSLGLAGGGHEQYFGPGTRLTVT.

This chain links TRBV4-3 with TRBJ2-5; TRBD2 might be the D (6 bases). The V gene's germline CDR1 is LGHNA and CDR2 YSLEER. V lost 1 base, J lost 7 bases, and 16 bases lay in between. The CDR3 runs 15 residues. CDR3 nucleotides: TGCGCCAGCAGCCAAGTTTGGGGGGAGAAAGGGACCCAGTACTTC. This encodes CASSQVWGEKGTQYF.

V gene TRBV14 combines with J gene TRBJ2-7, with TRBD2 matching over 7 bases. The CDR3 sequence is 16 residues long. Germline CDR1 and CDR2: SGHDN and FVKESK. V shed 5 bases and J 2 bases; nucleotides not matched to a gene: 12. CDR3 residues: CASSKARAGYAYEQYF. CDR3 DNA: TGTGCCAGCAGCAAAGCAAGAGCGGGGTACGCCTACGAGCAGTACTTC.

This clone has a handful of counts. The CDR3 is CASLGGTSGKETQYF. In nucleotides, the CDR3 is TGTGCCAGTCTTGGCGGGACTAGCGGAAAAGAGACCCAGTACTTC. The V call is TRBV6-1, the J call TRBJ2-5; 11 nucleotides align to TRBD2. This CDR3 region has 15 residues. V lost 9 bases to trimming and J lost 3 bases; unmatched junction nucleotides: 9. CDR1 and CDR2 from the germline V gene are MNHNS and SASEGT.

This clone was detected only a few times. One end of the junction varies from germline; a read error may be responsible. The CDR3 sequence is CSSNPGQGWDEKLFF. The CDR3 coding sequence is TGTTCCAGCAACCCCGGACAGGGTTGGGATGAAAAACTGTTTTTT. V and J are TRBV7-9 and TRBJ1-4, with TRBD1 matching over 8 bases. This CDR3 contains 15 residues. CDR1 and CDR2 from the germline V gene are SEHNR and FQNEAQ (reference sequence).

J is TRBJ1-4 and V is TRBV10-3, with no clear D. Looked up from germline, CDR1 is ENHRY and CDR2 is SYGVKD. The length of the CDR3 is 16 residues. V lost 3 bases, J lost 1 base, and 12 bases lay in between. The CDR3 bases are TGTGCCATCAGTGATGCGACGGGAGGAACTAATGAAAAACTGTTTTTT. This translates into CAISDATGGTNEKLFF.

This clone was counted a single time. The V and J genes are TRBV19 and TRBJ1-4; perhaps TRBD1 as D (6 bases). With 1 base removed from V and 8 bases from J, the gap between germline ends came to 17 bases. The CDR3 extends over 16 amino acids. The germline V gene encodes CDR1 LNHDA and CDR2 SQIVND (reference sequence). The CDR3 sequence: CASSIGVTGYGEKLFF. CDR3 nucleotides: TGTGCCAGTAGTATAGGGGTTACAGGGTACGGCGAAAAACTGTTTTTT.

V and J are TRBV6-5 and TRBJ2-1; 8 positions match TRBD2. The CDR3 has 16 amino acids. CDR1 and CDR2 from the germline V gene are MNHEY and SVGAGI. V shed 4 bases and J 4 bases; nucleotides not matched to a gene: 9. The CDR3 DNA is TGTGCCAGCAGTTCCCAAACTAGCGGATCTTACAATGAGCAGTTCTTC. Its translation is CASSSQTSGSYNEQFF.

The genes are TRBV19 and TRBJ2-5; D not certain. This CDR3 has 14 residues. The V and J ends lost 5 bases and 1 base respectively, with 11 bases between them. Germline lookup yields CDR1 LNHDA and CDR2 SQIVND (reference sequence). The CDR3 reads CASSARLAQETQYF. The CDR3 DNA reads TGTGCCAGTAGTGCCCGCTTAGCCCAAGAGACCCAGTACTTC.

The chain couples TRBV5-8 to TRBJ2-3, with TRBD1 identical over 9 bases. The CDR3 totals 15 residues. Germline CDR1 is SGHTS and CDR2 is YDEGEE. V shed 0 bases, J shed 4 bases, and the junction held 3 bases outside the gene matches. CDR3 residues: CASSLGTGEADTQYF. CDR3 DNA sequence: TGTGCCAGCAGCTTGGGGACAGGGGAGGCAGATACGCAGTATTTT.

This clone was counted a few times. The chain employs TRBV6-5 and TRBJ1-5; 10 bases are shared with TRBD1. The CDR3 sequence is 16 residues long. CDR1 MNHEY and CDR2 SVGAGI come from the germline V gene. V was clipped by 4 bases and J by 6 bases; unmatched bases: 9. CDR3 sequence (DNA): TGTGCCAGCAGTTCGTACCGGGACAGGGGTTTTCAGCCCCAGCATTTT. It encodes CASSSYRDRGFQPQHF.

The chain joins TRBV7-9 to TRBJ1-1; perhaps TRBD1 as D (6 bases). The CDR3 covers 13 residues. Germline V CDR1 and CDR2: SEHNR, FQNEAQ (reference sequence). Trimming took 5 bases from V and 6 from J, leaving 13 bases between them. This CDR3 reads CASSETGFAEAFF. The CDR3, as DNA: TGTGCCAGCAGCGAAACAGGGTTCGCTGAAGCTTTCTTT. The full variable domain, in which reference TRBV7-9 and TRBJ1-1 provide the parts outside the CDR3, is DTGVSQNPRHKITKRGQNVTFRCDPISEHNRLYWYRQTLGQGPEFLTYFQNEAQLEKSRLLSDRFSAERPKGSFSTLEIQRTEQGDSAMYLCASSETGFAEAFFGQGTRLTVV.

J is TRBJ1-3 and V is TRBV2; 7 bases agree with TRBD1. V shed 0 bases and J 3 bases; nucleotides not matched to a gene: 2. The V gene's germline CDR1 is SNHLY and CDR2 FYNNEI. This CDR3 contains 15 residues. The CDR3, as DNA: TGTGCCAGCAGTGAAGCAAGGGGGCATGGAAACACCATATATTTT. It translates to CASSEARGHGNTIYF. Variable domain in full (rest from reference TRBV2 and TRBJ1-3): EPEVTQTPSHQVTQMGQEVILRCVPISNHLYFYWYRQILGQKVEFLVSFYNNEISEKSEIFDDQFSVERPDGSNFTLKIRSTKLEDSAMYFCASSEARGHGNTIYFGEGSWLTVV.

V is TRBV5-6 and J is TRBJ2-5; 9 bases match TRBD1. Germline CDR1 and CDR2: SGHDT and YYEEEE. V shed 4 bases and J 2 bases; nucleotides not matched to a gene: 9. The CDR3 is made up of 16 amino acids. CDR3: CASSIRRTGVQETQYF. CDR3 in DNA: TGTGCCAGCAGCATACGCCGGACAGGGGTACAAGAGACCCAGTACTTC. Based on the CDR3 plus reference TRBV5-6 and TRBJ2-5, the full variable domain is DAGVTQSPTHLIKTRGQQVTLRCSPKSGHDTVSWYQQALGQGPQFIFQYYEEEERQRGNFPDRFSGHQFPNYSSELNVNALLLGDSALYLCASSIRRTGVQETQYFGPGTRLLVL.

This chain connects TRBV6-1 to TRBJ2-7; 8 bases are shared with TRBD2. This CDR3 has 15 amino acids. Germline V lookup: CDR1 MNHNS, CDR2 SASEGT. With 1 base clipped from V and 1 base from J, the junction kept 3 bases outside the gene matches. CDR3 bases: TGTGCCAGCAGTGAAGTGTTAGCGGGATCCTACGAGCAGTACTTC. Translation gives CASSEVLAGSYEQYF.

The chain links TRBV4-2 to TRBJ2-2; 8 nucleotides line up with TRBD2. The CDR3 has 15 amino acids. Germline trimming cut 1 base from V and 5 bases from J; bases unmatched to any gene: 3. CDR1 and CDR2 from the germline V gene are LGHNA and YNFKEQ. CDR3 bases: TGTGCCAGCAGCCAAGCGGGAGGGCCGACCGGGGAGCTGTTTTTT. Translated: CASSQAGGPTGELFF.

The chain recombines TRBV5-1 with TRBJ1-2; 12 positions match TRBD1. J gave up 4 bases and V 4 bases, and 8 bases lay outside the gene matches. The CDR3 runs to 16 residues. Per germline, CDR1 SGHRS and CDR2 YFSETQ. The CDR3 region is CASSPGTGGVRYGYTF. CDR3 sequence (DNA): TGCGCCAGCAGCCCCGGGACAGGGGGCGTGCGCTATGGCTACACCTTC.

The chain joins TRBV6-1 to TRBJ1-1, with D possibly matching TRBD1 (5 bases). V was trimmed by 10 bases and J by 0 bases, leaving 12 bases between them. Per the germline V gene, CDR1 is MNHNS and CDR2 is SASEGT. The CDR3 extends over 13 amino acids. The CDR3 DNA reads TGTGCCACCCAGGCGGGGGTGAACACTGAAGCTTTCTTT. Translating it yields CATQAGVNTEAFF.

This clone has just a few counts. The chain joins TRBV10-3 to TRBJ2-2; TRBD2 aligns across 7 bases. The CDR3 extends over 13 amino acids. J lost 3 bases, V lost 8 bases, and 3 bases had no gene match. Germline CDR1 reads ENHRY; CDR2 reads SYGVKD. This chain's CDR3 is CAIGRGDTGELFF. The CDR3 DNA reads TGTGCCATCGGACGGGGGGACACCGGGGAGCTGTTTTTT.